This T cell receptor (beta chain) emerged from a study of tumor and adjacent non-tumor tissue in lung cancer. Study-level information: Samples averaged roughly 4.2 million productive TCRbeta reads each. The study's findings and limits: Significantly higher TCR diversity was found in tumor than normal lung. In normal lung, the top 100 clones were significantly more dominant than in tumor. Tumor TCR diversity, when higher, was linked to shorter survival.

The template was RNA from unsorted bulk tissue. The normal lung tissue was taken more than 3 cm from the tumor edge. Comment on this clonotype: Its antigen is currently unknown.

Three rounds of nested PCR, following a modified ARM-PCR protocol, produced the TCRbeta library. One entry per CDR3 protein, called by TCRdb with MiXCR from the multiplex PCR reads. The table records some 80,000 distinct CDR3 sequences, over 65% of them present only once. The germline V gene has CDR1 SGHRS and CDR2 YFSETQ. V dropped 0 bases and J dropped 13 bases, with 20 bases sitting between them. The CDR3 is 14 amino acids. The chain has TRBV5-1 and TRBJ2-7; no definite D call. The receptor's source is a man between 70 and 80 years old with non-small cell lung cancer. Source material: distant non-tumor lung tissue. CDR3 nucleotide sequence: TGCGCCAGCAGCTTGGACAGCGATACCTACGAGTACTACTTC. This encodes CASSLDSDTYEYYF.